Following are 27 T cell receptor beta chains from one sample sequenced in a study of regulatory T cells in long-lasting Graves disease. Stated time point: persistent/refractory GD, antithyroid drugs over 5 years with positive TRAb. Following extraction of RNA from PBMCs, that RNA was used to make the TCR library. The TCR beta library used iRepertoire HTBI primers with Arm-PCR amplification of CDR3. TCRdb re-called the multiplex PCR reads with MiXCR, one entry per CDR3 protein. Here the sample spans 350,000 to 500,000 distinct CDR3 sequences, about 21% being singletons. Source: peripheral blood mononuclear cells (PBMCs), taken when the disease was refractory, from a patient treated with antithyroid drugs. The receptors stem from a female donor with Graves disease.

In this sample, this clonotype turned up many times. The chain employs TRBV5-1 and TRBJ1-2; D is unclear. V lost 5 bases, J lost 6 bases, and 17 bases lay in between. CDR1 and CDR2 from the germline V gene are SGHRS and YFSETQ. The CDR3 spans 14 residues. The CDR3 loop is CASRRDSPSDGYTF. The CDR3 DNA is TGCGCCAGCAGGAGGGATTCCCCGTCGGATGGCTACACCTTC.

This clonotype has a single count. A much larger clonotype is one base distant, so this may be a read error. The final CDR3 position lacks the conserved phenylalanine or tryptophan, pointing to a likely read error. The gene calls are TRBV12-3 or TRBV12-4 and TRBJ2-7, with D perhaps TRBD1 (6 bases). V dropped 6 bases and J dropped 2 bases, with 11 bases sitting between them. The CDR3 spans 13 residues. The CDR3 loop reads CASRRTVPYEQYS. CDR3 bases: TGTGCCAGCAGGAGGACAGTCCCCTACGAGCAGTACTCC.

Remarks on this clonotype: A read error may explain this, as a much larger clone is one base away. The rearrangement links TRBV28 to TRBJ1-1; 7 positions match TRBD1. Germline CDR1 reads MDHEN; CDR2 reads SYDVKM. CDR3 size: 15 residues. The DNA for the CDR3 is TGTGCCACCCAGGGGGGTTTTGGGTCGAACACTGAAGCTTCCTTT. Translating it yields CATQGGFGSNTEASF.

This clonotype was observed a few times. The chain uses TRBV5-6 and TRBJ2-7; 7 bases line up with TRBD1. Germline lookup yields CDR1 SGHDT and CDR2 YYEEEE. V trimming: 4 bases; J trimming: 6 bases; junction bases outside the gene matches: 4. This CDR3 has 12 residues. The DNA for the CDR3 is TGTGCCAGCAGCATAACAGGGGCCGAGCAGTACTTC. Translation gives CASSITGAEQYF.

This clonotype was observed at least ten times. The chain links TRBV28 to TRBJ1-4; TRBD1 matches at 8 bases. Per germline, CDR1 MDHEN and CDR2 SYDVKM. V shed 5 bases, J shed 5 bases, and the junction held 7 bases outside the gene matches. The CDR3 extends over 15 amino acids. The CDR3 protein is CASSPGTGGNEKLFF. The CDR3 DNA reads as TGTGCCAGCAGTCCGGGGACAGGTGGGAATGAAAAACTGTTTTTT.

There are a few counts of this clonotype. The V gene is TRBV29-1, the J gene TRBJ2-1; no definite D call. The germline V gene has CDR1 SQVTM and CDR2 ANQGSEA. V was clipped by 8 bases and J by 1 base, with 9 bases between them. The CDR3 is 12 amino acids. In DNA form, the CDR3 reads TGCAGCTTCCTGTATTCCTACAATGAGCAGTTCTTC. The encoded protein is CSFLYSYNEQFF.

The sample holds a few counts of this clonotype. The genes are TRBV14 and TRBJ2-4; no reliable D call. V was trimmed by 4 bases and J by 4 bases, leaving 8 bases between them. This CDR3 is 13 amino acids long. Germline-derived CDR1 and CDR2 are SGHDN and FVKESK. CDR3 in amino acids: CASSRTEKNIQYF. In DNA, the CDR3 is TGTGCCAGCAGCCGCACCGAGAAAAACATTCAGTACTTC.

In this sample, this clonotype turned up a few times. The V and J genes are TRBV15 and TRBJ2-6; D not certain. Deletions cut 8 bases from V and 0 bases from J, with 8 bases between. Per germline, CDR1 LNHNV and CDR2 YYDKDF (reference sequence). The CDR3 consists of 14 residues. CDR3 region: CATSFSSGANVLTF. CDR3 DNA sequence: TGTGCCACCTCTTTCAGCTCTGGGGCCAACGTCCTGACTTTC.

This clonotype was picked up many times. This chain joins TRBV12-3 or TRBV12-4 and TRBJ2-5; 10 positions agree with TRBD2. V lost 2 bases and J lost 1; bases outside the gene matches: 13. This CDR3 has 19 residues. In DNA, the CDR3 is TGTGCCAGCAGTTTAATCGGGCTAGCGGGAGTTGTTGGCCAAGAGACCCAGTACTTC. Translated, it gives CASSLIGLAGVVGQETQYF.

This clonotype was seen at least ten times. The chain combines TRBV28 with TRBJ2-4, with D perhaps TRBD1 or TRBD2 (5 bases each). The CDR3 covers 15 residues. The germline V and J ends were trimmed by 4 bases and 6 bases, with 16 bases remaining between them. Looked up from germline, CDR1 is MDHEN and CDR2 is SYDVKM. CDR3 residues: CASSSRAAGRNIQYF. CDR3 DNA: TGTGCCAGCAGTTCACGCGCAGCAGGGAGAAACATTCAGTACTTC.

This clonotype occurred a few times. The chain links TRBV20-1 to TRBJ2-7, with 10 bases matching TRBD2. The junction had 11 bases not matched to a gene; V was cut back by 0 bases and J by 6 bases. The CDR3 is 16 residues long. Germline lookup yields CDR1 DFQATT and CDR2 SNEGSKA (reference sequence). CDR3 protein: CSAREGRSGRVFEQYF. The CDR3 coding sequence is TGCAGTGCTAGAGAGGGGAGGAGCGGGAGGGTGTTCGAGCAGTACTTC.

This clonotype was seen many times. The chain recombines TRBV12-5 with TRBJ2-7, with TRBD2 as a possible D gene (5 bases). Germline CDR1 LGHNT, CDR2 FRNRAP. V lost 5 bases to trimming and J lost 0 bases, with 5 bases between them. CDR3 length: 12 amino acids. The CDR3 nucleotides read TGTGCTAGTGGTAGCGGCTCCTACGAGCAGTACTTC. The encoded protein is CASGSGSYEQYF.

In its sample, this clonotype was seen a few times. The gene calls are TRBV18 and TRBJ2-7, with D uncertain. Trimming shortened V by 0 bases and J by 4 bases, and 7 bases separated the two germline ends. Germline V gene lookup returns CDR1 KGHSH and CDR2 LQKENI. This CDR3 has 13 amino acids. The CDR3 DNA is TGTGCCAGCTCACCACCGACACAGTACGAGCAGTACTTC. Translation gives CASSPPTQYEQYF.

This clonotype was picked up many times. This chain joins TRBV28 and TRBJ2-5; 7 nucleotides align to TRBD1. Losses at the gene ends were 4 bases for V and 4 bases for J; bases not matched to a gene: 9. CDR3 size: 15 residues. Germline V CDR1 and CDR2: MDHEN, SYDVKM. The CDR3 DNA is TGTGCCAGCAGTTACGGACAGGAGGTCTTAGAGACCCAGTACTTC. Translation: CASSYGQEVLETQYF.

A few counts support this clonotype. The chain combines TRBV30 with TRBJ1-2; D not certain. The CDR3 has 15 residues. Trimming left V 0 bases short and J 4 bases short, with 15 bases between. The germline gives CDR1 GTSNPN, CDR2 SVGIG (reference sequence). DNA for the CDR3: TGTGCCTGGAGTGTTTCCGTGCCGTCACCCTATGGCTACACCTTC. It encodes CAWSVSVPSPYGYTF.

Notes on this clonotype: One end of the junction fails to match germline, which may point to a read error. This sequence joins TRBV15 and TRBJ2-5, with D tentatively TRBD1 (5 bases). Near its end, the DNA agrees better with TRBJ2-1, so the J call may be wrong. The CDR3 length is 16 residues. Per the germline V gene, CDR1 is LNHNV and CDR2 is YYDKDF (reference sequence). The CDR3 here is CAASSPSQGPNNEQFF. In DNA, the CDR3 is TGTGCCGCCAGCAGCCCCAGTCAGGGTCCCAACAATGAGCAGTTCTTC.

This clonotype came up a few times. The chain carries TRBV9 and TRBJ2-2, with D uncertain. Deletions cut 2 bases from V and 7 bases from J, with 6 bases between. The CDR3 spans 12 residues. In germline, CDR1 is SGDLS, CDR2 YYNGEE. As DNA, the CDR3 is TGTGCCAGCAGCGTTTTTGTCGGGGAGCTGTTTTTT. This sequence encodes CASSVFVGELFF.

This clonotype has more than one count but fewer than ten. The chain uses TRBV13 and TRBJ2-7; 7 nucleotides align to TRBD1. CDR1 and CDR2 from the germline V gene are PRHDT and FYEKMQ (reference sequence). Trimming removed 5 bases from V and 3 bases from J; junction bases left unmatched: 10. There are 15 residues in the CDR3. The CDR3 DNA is TGTGCCAGCAGCATAAGACAGGGAAAAAGCTACGAGCAGTACTTC. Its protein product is CASSIRQGKSYEQYF.

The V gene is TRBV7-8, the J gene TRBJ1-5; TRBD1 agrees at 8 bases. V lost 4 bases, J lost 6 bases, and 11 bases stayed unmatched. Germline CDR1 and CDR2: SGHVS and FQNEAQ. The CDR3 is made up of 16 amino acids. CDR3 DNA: TGTGCCAGCAGCTCCCAGGTGGCAGGGGGCATTCAGCCCCAGCATTTT. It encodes CASSSQVAGGIQPQHF.

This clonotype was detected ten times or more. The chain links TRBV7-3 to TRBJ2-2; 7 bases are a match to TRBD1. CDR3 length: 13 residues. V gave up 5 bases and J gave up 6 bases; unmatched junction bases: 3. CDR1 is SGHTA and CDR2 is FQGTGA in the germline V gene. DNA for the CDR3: TGTGCCAGCAGCGCGACAGGGCCCGGGGAGCTGTTTTTT. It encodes CASSATGPGELFF.

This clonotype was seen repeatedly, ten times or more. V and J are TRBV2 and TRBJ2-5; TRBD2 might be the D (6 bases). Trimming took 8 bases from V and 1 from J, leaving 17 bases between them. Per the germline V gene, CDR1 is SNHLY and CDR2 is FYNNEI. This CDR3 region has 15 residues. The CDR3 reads CASGVAAETQETQYF. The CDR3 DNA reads TGTGCCAGCGGGGTAGCGGCAGAAACCCAAGAGACCCAGTACTTC.

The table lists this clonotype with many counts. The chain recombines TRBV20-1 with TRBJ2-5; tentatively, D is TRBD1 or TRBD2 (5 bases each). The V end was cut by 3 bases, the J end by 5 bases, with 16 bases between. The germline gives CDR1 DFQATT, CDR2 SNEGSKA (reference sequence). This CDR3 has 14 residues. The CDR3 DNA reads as TGCAGTGCTAGCCCCCCGAACAGGAGGGAGACCCAGTACTTC. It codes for CSASPPNRRETQYF.

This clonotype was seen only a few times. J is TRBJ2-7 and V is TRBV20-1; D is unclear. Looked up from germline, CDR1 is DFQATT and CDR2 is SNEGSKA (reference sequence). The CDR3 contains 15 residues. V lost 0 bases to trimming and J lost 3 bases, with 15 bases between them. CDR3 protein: CSARDPASIHYEQYF. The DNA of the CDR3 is TGCAGTGCTAGAGATCCCGCCAGCATACACTACGAGCAGTACTTC.

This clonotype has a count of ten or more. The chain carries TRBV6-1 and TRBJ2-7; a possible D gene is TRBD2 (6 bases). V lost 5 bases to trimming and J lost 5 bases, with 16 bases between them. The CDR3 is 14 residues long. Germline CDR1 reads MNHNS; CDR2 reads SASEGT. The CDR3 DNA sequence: TGTGCCAGCAGTCAACGGCGGGATGCAGACGAGCAGTACTTC. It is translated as CASSQRRDADEQYF.

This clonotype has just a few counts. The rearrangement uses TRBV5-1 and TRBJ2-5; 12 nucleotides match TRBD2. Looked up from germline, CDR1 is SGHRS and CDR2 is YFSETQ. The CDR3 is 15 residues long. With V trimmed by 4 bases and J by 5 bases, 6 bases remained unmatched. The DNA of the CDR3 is TGCGCCAGCAGCAAGAGACTAGCGGGAGACGAGACCCAGTACTTC. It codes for CASSKRLAGDETQYF.

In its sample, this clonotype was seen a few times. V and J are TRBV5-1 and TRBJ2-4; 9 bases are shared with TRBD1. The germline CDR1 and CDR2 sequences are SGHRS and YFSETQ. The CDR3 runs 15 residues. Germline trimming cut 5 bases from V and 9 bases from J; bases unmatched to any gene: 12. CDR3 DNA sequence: TGCGCCAGCAGTCACGAACAGGGGGCAGGAAGCATTCAGTACTTC. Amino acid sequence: CASSHEQGAGSIQYF.

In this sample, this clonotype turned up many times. For the CDR3, the DNA is TGTGCCAGCAGTTTATTGGTCGGAGCAAACTATGGCTACACCTTC. Translating it yields CASSLLVGANYGYTF. The V call is TRBV12-3 or TRBV12-4, the J call TRBJ1-2; unclear D gene. Trimming left V 2 bases short and J 2 bases short, with 12 bases between. This CDR3 has 15 residues.